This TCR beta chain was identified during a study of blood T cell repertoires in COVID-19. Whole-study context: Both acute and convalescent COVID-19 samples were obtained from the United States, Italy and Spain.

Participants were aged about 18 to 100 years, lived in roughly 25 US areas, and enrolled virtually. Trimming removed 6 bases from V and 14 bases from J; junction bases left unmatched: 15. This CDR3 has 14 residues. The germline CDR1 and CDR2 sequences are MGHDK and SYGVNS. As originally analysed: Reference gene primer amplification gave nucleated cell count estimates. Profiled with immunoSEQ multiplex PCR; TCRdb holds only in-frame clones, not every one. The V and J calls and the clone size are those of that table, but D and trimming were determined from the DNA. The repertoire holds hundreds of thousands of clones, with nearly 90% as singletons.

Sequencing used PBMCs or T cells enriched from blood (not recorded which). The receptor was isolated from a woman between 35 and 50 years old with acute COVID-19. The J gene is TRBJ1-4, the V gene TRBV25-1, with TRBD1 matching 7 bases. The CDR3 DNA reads TGTGCCAGCAGCACAGGGGCCCTTTGGGGAGGTCTGTTTTTT. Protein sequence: CASSTGALWGGLFF.